The sequence of this TCR beta chain was determined in a study of cytomegalovirus exposure and HLA in healthy donors. Background on the study: An analysis done earlier identified 95 million to 140 million unique TCR beta sequences from roughly 190 million T cells.

V gave up 4 bases and J gave up 0 bases; unmatched junction bases: 10. Per germline, CDR1 SGHRS and CDR2 YFSETQ. This CDR3 contains 16 residues. These donors, healthy bone marrow donors, were studied. This PCR relied on a set of 60 Vbeta primers and 13 Jbeta primers. The authors' processing: Approximately 79 million unique TCR beta chains, roughly 11 million of them shared, were counted by a later analysis. Assay: immunoSEQ multiplex PCR; the TCRdb copy retains only in-frame clones and omits some. Clone size and the V and J calls come from that table; the DNA yielded D and trimming. The table shows about 170,000 clones, with around 80% occurring only once. This clone has only a few counts. What it recognizes is unknown. Whole-study findings and limits: For most subjects, TCR beta sequences were reported to predict HLA-A and HLA-B alleles with accuracy.

What was sequenced was PBMCs. The TCR originated in a male donor in good health and CMV-seronegative. The J gene is TRBJ2-7, the V gene TRBV5-1; 7 bases fit TRBD1. The CDR3 DNA is TGCGCCAGCAGCGTCCGACAGGGTGGGAGCTCCTACGAGCAGTACTTC. Amino acids: CASSVRQGGSSYEQYF.